The present T cell receptor beta chain was sequenced within a study of cytomegalovirus exposure and HLA in healthy donors. The J segment lost 7 bases and the V segment lost 5 bases, leaving 7 bases of the junction unmatched. Germline CDR1 and CDR2: GTSNPN and SVGIG (reference sequence). The CDR3 totals 14 residues. This table comes from immunoSEQ multiplex PCR, and its TCRdb copy is limited to in-frame clones, with some not included. The sample yields some 130,000 clones, roughly 90% seen once. Concerning this clone itself: Its antigen is as yet unknown.

Study-wide points: Three CMV-associated chains proved CMV antigen-specific in vitro.

The chain has TRBV30 and TRBJ2-3; TRBD2 aligns across 12 bases. The sample comprised PBMCs. The TCR sequence derives from a man younger than 35 in good health and CMV-seronegative. The CDR3 spells CAWVRTSGMNTQYF. The CDR3 DNA reads TGTGCCTGGGTTAGGACTAGCGGGATGAATACGCAGTATTTT.